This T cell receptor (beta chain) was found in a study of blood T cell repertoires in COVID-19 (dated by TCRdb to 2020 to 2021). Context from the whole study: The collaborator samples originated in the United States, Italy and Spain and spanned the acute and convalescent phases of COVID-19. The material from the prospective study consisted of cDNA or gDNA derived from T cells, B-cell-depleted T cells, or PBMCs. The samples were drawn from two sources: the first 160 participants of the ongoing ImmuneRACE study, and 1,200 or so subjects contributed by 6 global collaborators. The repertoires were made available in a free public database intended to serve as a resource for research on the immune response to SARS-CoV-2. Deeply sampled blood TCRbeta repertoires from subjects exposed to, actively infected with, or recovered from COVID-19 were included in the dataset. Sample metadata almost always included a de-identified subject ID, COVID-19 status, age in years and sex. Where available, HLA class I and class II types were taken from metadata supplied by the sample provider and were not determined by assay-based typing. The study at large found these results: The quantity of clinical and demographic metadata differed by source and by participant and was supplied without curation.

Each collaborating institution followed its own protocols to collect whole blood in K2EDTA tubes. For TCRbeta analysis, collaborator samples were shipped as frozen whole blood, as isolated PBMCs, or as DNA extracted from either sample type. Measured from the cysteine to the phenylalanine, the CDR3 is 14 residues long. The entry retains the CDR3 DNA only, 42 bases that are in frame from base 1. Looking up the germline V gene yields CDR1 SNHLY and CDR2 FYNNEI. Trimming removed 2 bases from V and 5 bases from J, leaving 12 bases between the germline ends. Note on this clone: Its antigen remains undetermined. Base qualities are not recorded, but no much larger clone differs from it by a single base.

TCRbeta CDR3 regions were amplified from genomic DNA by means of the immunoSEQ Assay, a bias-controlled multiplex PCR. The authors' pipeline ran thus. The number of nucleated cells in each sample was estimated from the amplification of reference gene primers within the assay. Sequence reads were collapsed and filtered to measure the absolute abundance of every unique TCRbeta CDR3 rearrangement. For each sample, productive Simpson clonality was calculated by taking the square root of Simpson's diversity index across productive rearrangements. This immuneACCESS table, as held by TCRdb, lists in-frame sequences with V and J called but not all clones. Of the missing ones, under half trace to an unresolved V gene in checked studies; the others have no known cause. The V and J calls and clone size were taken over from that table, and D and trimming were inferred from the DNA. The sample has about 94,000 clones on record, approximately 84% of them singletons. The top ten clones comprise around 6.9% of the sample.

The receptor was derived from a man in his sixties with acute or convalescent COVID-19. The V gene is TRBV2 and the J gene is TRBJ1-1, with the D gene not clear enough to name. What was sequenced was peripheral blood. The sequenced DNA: TGTGCCAGCAGTGAAATGGCGGTCCGGACTGAAGCTTTCTTT. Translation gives CASSEMAVRTEAFF.